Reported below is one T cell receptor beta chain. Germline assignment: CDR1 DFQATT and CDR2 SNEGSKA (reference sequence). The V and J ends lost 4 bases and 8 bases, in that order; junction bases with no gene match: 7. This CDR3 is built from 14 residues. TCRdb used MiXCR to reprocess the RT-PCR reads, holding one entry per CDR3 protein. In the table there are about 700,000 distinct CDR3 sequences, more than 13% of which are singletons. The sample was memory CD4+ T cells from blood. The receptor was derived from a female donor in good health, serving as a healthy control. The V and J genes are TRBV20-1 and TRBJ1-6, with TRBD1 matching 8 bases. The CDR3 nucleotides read TGCAGTGCTAAGCCTGGGACAGGTTATTCACCCCTCCACTTT. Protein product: CSAKPGTGYSPLHF.